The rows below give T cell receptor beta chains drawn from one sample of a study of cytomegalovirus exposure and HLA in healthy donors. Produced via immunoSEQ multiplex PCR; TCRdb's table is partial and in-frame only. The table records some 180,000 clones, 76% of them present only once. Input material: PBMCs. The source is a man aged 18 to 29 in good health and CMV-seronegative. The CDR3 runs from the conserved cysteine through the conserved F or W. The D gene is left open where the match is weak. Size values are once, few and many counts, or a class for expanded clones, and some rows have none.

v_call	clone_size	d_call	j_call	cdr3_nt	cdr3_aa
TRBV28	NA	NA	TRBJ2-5	TGTGCCAGCTCCCTTGGGGGCAGGGCGATAGAGACCCAGTACTTC	CASSLGGRAIETQYF
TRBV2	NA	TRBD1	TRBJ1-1	TGTGCCAGCAGTGCGACAGGGGTGAACACTGAAGCTTTCTTT	CASSATGVNTEAFF
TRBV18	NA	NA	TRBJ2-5	TGTGCCAGCTCGGTACGCGACAGCAGGGAGACCCAGTACTTC	CASSVRDSRETQYF
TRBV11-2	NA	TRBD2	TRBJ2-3	TGTGCCAGCAGCCAATCAGCGGGAAGGACAGATACGCAGTATTTT	CASSQSAGRTDTQYF
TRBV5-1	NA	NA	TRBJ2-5	TGCGCCAGCAGTCTGCGGGAGACCCAGTACTTC	CASSLRETQYF
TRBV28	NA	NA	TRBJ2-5	TGTGCCAGCAATGACCCGGGGCCCGGGGGGACCCAGTACTTC	CASNDPGPGGTQYF
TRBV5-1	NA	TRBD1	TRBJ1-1	TGCGCCAGCAGCGGGCCGGGACAGAAAGCCAACACTGAAGCTTTCTTT	CASSGPGQKANTEAFF
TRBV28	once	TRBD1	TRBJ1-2	TGTGCCAGCAGTTTCCCCATGGGACAGAACTATGGCTACACCTTC	CASSFPMGQNYGYTF
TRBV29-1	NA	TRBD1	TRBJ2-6	TGCAGCGTCGAGGGGGACAGGGGGCCTGGGGCCAACGTCCTGACTTTC	CSVEGDRGPGANVLTF
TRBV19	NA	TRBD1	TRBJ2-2	TGTGCCAGTAGACCGGGACAGTCGAACACCGGGGAGCTGTTTTTT	CASRPGQSNTGELFF
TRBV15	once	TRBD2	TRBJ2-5	TGTGCCAGCTCCGGGACTAGCGGAGAGACCCAGTACTTC	CASSGTSGETQYF
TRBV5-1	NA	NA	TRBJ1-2	TGCGCCAGCAGCGTTTCAGGGCAGTTCGACTATGGCTACACCTTC	CASSVSGQFDYGYTF
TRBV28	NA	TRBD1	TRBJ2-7	TGTGCCAGCAGTTCCGCTGGACAGGGTGCCTACGAGCAGTACTTC	CASSSAGQGAYEQYF
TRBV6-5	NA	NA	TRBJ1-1	TGTGCCAGCAGTTATAGGACAGCTTTGAACACTGAAGCTTTCTTT	CASSYRTALNTEAFF
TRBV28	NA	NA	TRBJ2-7	TGTGCCAGCAGTTTAGGCCTGCAGCAGTACTTC	CASSLGLQQYF
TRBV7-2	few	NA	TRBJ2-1	TGTGCCAGCAGCTTGGCCCCCAGGCGCAATGAGCAGTTCTTC	CASSLAPRRNEQFF
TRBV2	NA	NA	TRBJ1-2	TGTGCCAGCAGCGCCGGGACAAGTTATGGCTACACCTTC	CASSAGTSYGYTF
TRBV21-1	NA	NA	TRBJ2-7	TGTGCCAGCAGCAAAAGGACCCGGGGTTACGAGCAGTACTTC	CASSKRTRGYEQYF
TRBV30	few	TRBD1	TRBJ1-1	TGTGCCTGGAGTGCCACAGGGGACACTGAAGCTTTCTTT	CAWSATGDTEAFF
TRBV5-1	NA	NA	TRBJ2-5	TGCGCCAGCAGCTCCTTCCAAGAGACCCAGTACTTC	CASSSFQETQYF
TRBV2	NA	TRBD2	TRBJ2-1	TGTGCCAGCAATCCGGGACTAGCGGGGGCCCTTACTTACAATGAGCAGTTCTTC	CASNPGLAGALTYNEQFF
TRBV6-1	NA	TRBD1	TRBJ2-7	TGTGCCAGCAGAAACCACGTAGGACAGGCCGAGCAGTACTTC	CASRNHVGQAEQYF
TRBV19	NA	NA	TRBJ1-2	TGTGCCAGTAGTATCGGACAGTATGGCTACACCTTC	CASSIGQYGYTF
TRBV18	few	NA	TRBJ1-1	TGTGCCAGCTCACCAAGCGTCGCTGAAGCTTTCTTT	CASSPSVAEAFF
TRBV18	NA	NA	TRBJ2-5	TGTGCCAGCTCACCGCGGGACTCCGGGCCCAAAGAGACCCAGTACTTC	CASSPRDSGPKETQYF
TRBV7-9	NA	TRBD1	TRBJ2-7	TGTGCCAGCAGCCGAGACAGGGCCGCCTTTTACGAGCAGTACTTC	CASSRDRAAFYEQYF
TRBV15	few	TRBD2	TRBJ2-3	TGTGCCACCAGCAGAGCTAGGGGGACTAGCGGGAGGGAAGGCACAGATACGCAGTATTTT	CATSRARGTSGREGTDTQYF
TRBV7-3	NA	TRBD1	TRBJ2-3	TGTGCCAGCAGCTTAACAGGGGGCGGTACGCAGTATTTT	CASSLTGGGTQYF
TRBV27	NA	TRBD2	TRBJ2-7	TGTGCCAGCAGGAAGATTAGCGGGAGGGCCTCCTACGAGCAGTACTTC	CASRKISGRASYEQYF
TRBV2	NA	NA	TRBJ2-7	TGTGCCAGCACCAGGGACACGCTCTCTAACGAGCAGTACTTC	CASTRDTLSNEQYF
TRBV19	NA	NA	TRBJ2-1	TGTGCCAGTAGTATATCAGCAGGTGAGCAGTTCTTC	CASSISAGEQFF
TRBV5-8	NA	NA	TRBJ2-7	TGTGCCAGCTTTCCTAGCGCCGGCGGGTCGGGCGAGCAGTACTTC	CASFPSAGGSGEQYF
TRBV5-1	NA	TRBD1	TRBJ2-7	TGCGCCAGCAGTACGACAGGGGGCGAGCAGTACTTC	CASSTTGGEQYF
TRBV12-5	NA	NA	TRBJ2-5	TGTGCTAGTTCAAACGGGGGGCTGGAGACCCAGTACTTC	CASSNGGLETQYF
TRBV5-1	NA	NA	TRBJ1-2	TGCGCCAGCAGCTTGGCGCCGGCCAGGAGCTACACCTTC	CASSLAPARSYTF
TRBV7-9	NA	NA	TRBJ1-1	TGTGCCAGCAGCTTAGCTGCGGGCGGTGAAGCTTTCTTT	CASSLAAGGEAFF
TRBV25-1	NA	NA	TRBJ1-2	TGTGCCAGCAGTGAATACGGCTCAGGGAATGGCTACACCTTC	CASSEYGSGNGYTF
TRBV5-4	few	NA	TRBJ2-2	TGTGCCAGCAGCTTTGAGCAGGGCAAAACCGGGGAGCTGTTTTTT	CASSFEQGKTGELFF
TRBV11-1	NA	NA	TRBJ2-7	TGTGCCAGCAGCCCCGGTGGGGGGGCGCGGGAGCAGTACTTC	CASSPGGGAREQYF
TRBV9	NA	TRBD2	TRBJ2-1	TGTGCCAGCAGCGTAGCTGCCCCCTCGGTAGCGGGAGGCAATGAGCAGTTCTTC	CASSVAAPSVAGGNEQFF
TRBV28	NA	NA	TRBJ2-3	TGTGCCAGCAGTCAAACAGGGGTGGAGGGTACGCAGTATTTT	CASSQTGVEGTQYF
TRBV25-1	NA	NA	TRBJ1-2	TGTGCCAGCAGTGAATCTTTCAGGGTGAATGGCTACACCTTC	CASSESFRVNGYTF
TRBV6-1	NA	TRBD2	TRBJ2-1	TGTGCCAGCAGTGATGAAGCGGGGGGCTCCTACAATGAGCAGTTCTTC	CASSDEAGGSYNEQFF
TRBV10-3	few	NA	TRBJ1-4	TGTGCCATCAGTGAGTCCTGGGGGGTTAATGAAAAACTGTTTTTT	CAISESWGVNEKLFF
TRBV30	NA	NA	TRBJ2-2	TGTGCCTGGAGTGTTAGTTCCACCGGGGAGCTGTTTTTT	CAWSVSSTGELFF
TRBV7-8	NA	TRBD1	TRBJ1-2	TGTGCCAGCAGCTTGGGACAGGGGAAACACTATGGCTACACCTTC	CASSLGQGKHYGYTF
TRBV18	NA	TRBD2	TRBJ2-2	TGTGCCAGCTCACCCCAATTAGCGGGTTCGAACACCGGGGAGCTGTTTTTT	CASSPQLAGSNTGELFF
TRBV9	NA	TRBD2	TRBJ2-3	TGTGCCAGTACTAGCGGGGGGAGCACAGATACGCAGTATTTT	CASTSGGSTDTQYF
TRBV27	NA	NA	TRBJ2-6	TGTGCCAGCAGTTCCTTCTCTGGGGCCAACGTCCTGACTTTC	CASSSFSGANVLTF
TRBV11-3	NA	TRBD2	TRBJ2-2	TGTGCCAGCAGCTTAGACACTAGCGCCGCCACGGAGCTGTTTTTT	CASSLDTSAATELFF
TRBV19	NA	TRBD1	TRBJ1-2	TGTGCCAGTTGGGACAGATCCTATGGCTACACCTTC	CASWDRSYGYTF
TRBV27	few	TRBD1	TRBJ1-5	TGTGCCAGCAGTTTGGCCGGGACAGCCCCAAATCAGCCCCAGCATTTT	CASSLAGTAPNQPQHF